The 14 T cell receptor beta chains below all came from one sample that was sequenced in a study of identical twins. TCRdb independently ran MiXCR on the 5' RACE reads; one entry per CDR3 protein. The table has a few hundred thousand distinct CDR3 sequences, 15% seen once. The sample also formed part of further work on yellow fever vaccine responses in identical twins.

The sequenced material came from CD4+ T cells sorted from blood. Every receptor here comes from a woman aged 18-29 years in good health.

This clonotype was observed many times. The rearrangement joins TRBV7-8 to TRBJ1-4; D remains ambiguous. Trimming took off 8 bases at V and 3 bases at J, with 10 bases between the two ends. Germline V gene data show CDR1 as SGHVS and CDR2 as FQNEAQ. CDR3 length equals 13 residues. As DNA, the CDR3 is TGTGCCAGCTCCAGAGGGTCTAATGAAAAACTGTTTTTT. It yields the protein CASSRGSNEKLFF.

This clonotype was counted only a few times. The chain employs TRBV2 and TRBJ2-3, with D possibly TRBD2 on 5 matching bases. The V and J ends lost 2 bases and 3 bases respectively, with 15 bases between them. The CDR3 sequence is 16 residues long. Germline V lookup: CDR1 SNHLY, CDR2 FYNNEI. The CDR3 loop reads CASSEMASRATDTQYF. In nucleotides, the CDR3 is TGTGCCAGCAGTGAAATGGCTAGCAGAGCGACAGATACGCAGTATTTT. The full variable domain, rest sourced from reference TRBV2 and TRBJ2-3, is EPEVTQTPSHQVTQMGQEVILRCVPISNHLYFYWYRQILGQKVEFLVSFYNNEISEKSEIFDDQFSVERPDGSNFTLKIRSTKLEDSAMYFCASSEMASRATDTQYFGPGTRLTVL.

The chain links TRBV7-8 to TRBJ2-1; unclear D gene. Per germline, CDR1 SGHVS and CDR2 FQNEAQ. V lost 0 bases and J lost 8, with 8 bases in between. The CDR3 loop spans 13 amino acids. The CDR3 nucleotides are TGTGCCAGCAGCTTAGCTGTCGGTGATGAGCAGTTCTTC. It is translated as CASSLAVGDEQFF.

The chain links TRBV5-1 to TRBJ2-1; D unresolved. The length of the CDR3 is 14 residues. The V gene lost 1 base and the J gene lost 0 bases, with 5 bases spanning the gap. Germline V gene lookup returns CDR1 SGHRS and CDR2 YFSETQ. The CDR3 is CASSLSNSYNEQFF. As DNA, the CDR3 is TGCGCCAGCAGCTTGTCGAACTCCTACAATGAGCAGTTCTTC.

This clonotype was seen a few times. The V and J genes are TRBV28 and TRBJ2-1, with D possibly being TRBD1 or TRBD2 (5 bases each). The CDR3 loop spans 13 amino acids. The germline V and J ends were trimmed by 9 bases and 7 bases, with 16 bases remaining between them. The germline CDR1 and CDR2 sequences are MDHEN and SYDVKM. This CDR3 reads CASNLWGTNEQFF. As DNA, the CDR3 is TGTGCCAGTAATCTGTGGGGGACGAATGAGCAGTTCTTC.

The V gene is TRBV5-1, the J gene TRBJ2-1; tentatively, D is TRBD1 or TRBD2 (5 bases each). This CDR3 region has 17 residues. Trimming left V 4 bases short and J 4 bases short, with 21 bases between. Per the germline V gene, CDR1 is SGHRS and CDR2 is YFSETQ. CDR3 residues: CASSPRDGGRRYNEQFF. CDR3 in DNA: TGCGCCAGCAGCCCAAGGGACGGCGGACGCCGGTACAATGAGCAGTTCTTC. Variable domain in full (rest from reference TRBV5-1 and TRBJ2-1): KAGVTQTPRYLIKTRGQQVTLSCSPISGHRSVSWYQQTPGQGLQFLFEYFSETQRNKGNFPGRFSGRQFSNSRSEMNVSTLELGDSALYLCASSPRDGGRRYNEQFFGPGTRLTVL.

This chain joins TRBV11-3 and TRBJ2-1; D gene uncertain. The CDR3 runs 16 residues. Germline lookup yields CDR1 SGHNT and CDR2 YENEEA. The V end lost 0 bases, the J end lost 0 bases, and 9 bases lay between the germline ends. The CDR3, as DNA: TGTGCCAGCAGCTTAGACGGGCCCGGCTCCTACAATGAGCAGTTCTTC. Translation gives CASSLDGPGSYNEQFF.

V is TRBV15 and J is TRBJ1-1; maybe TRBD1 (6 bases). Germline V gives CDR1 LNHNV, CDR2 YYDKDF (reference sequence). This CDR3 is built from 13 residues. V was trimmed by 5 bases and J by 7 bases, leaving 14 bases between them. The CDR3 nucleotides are TGTGCCACCAGCGCCAGACAGGTTGATGAAGCTTTCTTT. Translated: CATSARQVDEAFF. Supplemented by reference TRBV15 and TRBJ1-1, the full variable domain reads DAMVIQNPRYQVTQFGKPVTLSCSQTLNHNVMYWYQQKSSQAPKLLFHYYDKDFNNEADTPDNFQSRRPNTSFCFLDIRSPGLGDTAMYLCATSARQVDEAFFGQGTRLTVV.

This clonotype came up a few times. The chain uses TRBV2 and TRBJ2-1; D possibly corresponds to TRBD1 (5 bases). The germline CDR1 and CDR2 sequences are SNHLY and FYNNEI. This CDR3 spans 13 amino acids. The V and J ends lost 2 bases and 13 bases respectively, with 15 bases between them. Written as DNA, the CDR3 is TGTGCCAGCAGTGAAAGTATGGGGCCCTTTCAGTTCTTC. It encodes CASSESMGPFQFF.

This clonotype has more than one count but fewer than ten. The CDR3 loop is CASRGTGLFDTQYF. The CDR3 DNA follows: TGCGCCAGCAGAGGGACAGGGTTATTTGATACGCAGTATTTT. The chain recombines TRBV5-1 with TRBJ2-3; 9 bases align to TRBD1. V shed 5 bases and J 6 bases; nucleotides not matched to a gene: 7. The CDR3 has 14 amino acids. Per germline, CDR1 SGHRS and CDR2 YFSETQ. Looking up the rest from reference TRBV5-1 and TRBJ2-3 gives the full variable domain: KAGVTQTPRYLIKTRGQQVTLSCSPISGHRSVSWYQQTPGQGLQFLFEYFSETQRNKGNFPGRFSGRQFSNSRSEMNVSTLELGDSALYLCASRGTGLFDTQYFGPGTRLTVL.

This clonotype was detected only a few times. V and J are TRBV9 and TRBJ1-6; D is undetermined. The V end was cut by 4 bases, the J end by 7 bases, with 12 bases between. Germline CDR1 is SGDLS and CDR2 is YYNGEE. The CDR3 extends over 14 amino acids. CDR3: CASSLGGKNSPLHF. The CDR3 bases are TGTGCCAGCAGCCTGGGAGGGAAGAATTCACCCCTCCACTTT.

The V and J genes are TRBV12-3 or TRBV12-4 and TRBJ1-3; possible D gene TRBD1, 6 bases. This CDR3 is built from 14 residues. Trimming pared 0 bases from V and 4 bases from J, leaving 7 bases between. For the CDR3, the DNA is TGTGCCAGCAGTTTAGCACAGGGAGGAAACACCATATATTTT. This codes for CASSLAQGGNTIYF.

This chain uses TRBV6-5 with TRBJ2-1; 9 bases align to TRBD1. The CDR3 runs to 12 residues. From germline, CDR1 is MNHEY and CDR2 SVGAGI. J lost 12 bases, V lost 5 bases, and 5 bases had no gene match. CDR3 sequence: CASSAWTGVQFF. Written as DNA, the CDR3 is TGTGCCAGCAGTGCATGGACAGGGGTGCAGTTCTTC.

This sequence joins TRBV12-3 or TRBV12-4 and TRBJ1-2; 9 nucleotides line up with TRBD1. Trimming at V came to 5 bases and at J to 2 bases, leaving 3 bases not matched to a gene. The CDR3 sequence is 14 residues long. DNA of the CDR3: TGTGCCAGCAGTGAACAGGGGGCCAACTATGGCTACACCTTC. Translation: CASSEQGANYGYTF.